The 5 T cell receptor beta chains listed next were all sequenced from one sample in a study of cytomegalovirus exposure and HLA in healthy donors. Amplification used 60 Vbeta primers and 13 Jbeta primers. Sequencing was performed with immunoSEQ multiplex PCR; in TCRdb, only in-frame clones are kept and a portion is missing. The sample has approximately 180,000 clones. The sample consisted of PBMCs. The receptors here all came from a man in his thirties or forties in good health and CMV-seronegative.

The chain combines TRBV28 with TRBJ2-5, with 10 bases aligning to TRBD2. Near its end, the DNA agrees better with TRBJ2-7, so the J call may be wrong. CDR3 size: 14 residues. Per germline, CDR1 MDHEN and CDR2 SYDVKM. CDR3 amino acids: CASSLAGVRYEQYF. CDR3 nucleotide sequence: TGTGCCAGCAGTCTAGCGGGAGTACGCTACGAGCAGTACTTC.

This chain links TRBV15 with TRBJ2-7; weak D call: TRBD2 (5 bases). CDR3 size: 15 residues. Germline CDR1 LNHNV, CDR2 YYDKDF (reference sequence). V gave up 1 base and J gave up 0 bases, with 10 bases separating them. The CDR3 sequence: CATSRGQADSYEQYF. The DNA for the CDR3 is TGTGCCACCAGCAGAGGACAAGCGGACTCCTACGAGCAGTACTTC.

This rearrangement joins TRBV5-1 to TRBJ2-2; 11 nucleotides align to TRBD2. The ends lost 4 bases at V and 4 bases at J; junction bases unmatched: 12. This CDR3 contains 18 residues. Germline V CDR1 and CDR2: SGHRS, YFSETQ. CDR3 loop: CASSGGPSSGRSTGELFF. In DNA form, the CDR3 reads TGCGCCAGCAGCGGGGGGCCCTCTAGCGGGAGGTCCACCGGGGAGCTGTTTTTT.

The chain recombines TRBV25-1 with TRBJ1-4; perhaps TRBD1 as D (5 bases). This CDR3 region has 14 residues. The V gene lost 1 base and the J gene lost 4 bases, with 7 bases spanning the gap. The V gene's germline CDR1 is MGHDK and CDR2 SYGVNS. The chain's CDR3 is CASSEFRDNEKLFF. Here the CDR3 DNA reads TGTGCCAGCAGTGAATTCAGGGATAATGAAAAACTGTTTTTT.

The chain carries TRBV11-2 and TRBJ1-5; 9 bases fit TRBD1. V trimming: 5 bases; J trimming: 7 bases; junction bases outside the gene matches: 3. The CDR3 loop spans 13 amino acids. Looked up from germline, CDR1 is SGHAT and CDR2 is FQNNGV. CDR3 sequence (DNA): TGTGCCAGCAGCCGCGACAGGGGGCAGCCCCAGCATTTT. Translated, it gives CASSRDRGQPQHF.